This is a list of T cell receptor beta chains from one sample in a study of T cell responses to AZD1222 COVID-19 vaccine. The assay was immunoSEQ multiplex PCR, and TCRdb's table has in-frame clones only and misses some. The sample holds 200,000 to 250,000 clones; around 94% are singletons and the top ten take 1.7%. Specimen: peripheral blood, collected 28 days after the second dose of the MenACWY control vaccine. The receptor set was obtained from an adult who received the MenACWY meningococcal vaccine as a control. Both conserved end residues are part of each CDR3. Only some rows state a clone size, as once, few, many or a class for expanded clones.

14	TRBJ1-4	TRBV28	.	CASSLGGPREKLFF
15	TRBJ1-1	TRBV7-9	.	CASSLVPTPDTEAFF
15	TRBJ2-5	TRBV9	once	CASSPNGGGQETQYF
16	TRBJ2-7	TRBV4-2	.	CASSQAGTSGSYEQYF
13	TRBJ1-4	TRBV14	.	CASSRSLNEKLFF
19	TRBJ2-6	TRBV7-2	once	CASSLDLQGPISGANVLTF
16	TRBJ2-7	TRBV5-1	.	CASSPGQGPAIDEQYF
16	TRBJ1-3	TRBV18	.	CASSPLDRGSGNTIYF
12	TRBJ1-5	TRBV29-1	.	CSVVQGSEPQHF
12	TRBJ2-1	TRBV14	.	CASSLGYNEQFF
17	TRBJ2-5	TRBV7-9	.	CASSLGWSGRAQETQYF
13	TRBJ1-2	TRBV28	.	CASGPVGHYGYTF
13	TRBJ2-7	TRBV28	.	CASGLGGEVEQYF
14	TRBJ1-1	TRBV6-5	.	CASSWGGVGTEAFF
16	TRBJ2-3	TRBV7-9	.	CASSPPGTRSTDTQYF
14	TRBJ1-2	TRBV5-1	.	CASRAGTGPYGYTF
11	TRBJ1-1	TRBV19	.	CASGGEPEAFF
17	TRBJ2-7	TRBV10-3	.	CAISENRPGQLHYEQYF
13	TRBJ1-2	TRBV27	.	CASRAQGNYGYTF
13	TRBJ1-2	TRBV19	.	CASNRGGFYGYTF
14	TRBJ2-5	TRBV28	.	CASSLRGNRETQYF
13	TRBJ1-1	TRBV7-8	.	CASSPSGRTEAFF
15	TRBJ2-2	TRBV2	.	CASSSRRVNTGELFF
13	TRBJ2-1	TRBV12-3/TRBV12-4	.	CASRIGTYNEQFF
16	TRBJ2-7	TRBV28	.	CASRPPIWDRGYEQYF
15	TRBJ2-3	TRBV27	.	CASSLGQGSADTQYF
17	TRBJ2-2	TRBV7-2	.	CASSPRGSGTNGGELFF
20	TRBJ2-1	TRBV5-1	.	CASSFSWGTGPDVPKNEQFF
14	TRBJ2-2	TRBV3-1/TRBV3-2	.	CASSLSGGTGELFF
15	TRBJ2-7	TRBV28	.	CASSLFYAKSTEQYF
13	TRBJ1-2	TRBV11-2	.	CASSPGQDYGYTF
14	TRBJ1-1	TRBV5-1	.	CASSFHAGDTEAFF
13	TRBJ1-5	TRBV6-1	.	CASSDGPDQPQHF
15	TRBJ1-6	TRBV6-5	.	CASSRDFGGNSPLHF
15	TRBJ2-6	TRBV11-3	.	CASSTGDSGANVLTF
14	TRBJ2-5	TRBV18	few	CASSPPMGAETQYF
16	TRBJ2-1	TRBV6-5	.	CASSYSTGTPYNEQFF
14	TRBJ2-1	TRBV6-5	.	CASSYSGGVGEQFF
16	TRBJ2-5	TRBV5-8	.	CASSLVGLAVQETQYF
14	TRBJ2-1	TRBV29-1	.	CSVRSGALPRGQFF
15	TRBJ1-1	TRBV4-3	.	CASSHSIGGDTEAFF
15	TRBJ1-5	TRBV6-2/TRBV6-3	few	CASSLSFFSNQPQHF
14	TRBJ1-6	TRBV30	.	CAWPSSADNSPLHF
13	TRBJ1-2	TRBV2	.	CASSRGKNYGYTF
12	TRBJ1-1	TRBV9	.	CASSPVGREAFF
15	TRBJ1-5	TRBV2	.	CASSVGRGSNQPQHF
18	TRBJ1-4	TRBV7-9	once	CASIHAGRGPAANEKLFF
16	TRBJ1-1	TRBV7-8	.	CASSRRTGGLNTEAFF
14	TRBJ2-1	TRBV2	.	CASRSGSDVNEQFF
15	TRBJ1-6	TRBV20-1	.	CSASPSGIDNSPLHF
18	TRBJ2-6	TRBV21-1	.	CASSKKGEGGGGANVLTF
16	TRBJ1-5	TRBV30	.	CAWDRARVHSNQPQHF
17	TRBJ2-1	TRBV27	.	CASSPGLAGGPRNEQFF
13	TRBJ1-2	TRBV28	.	CASSKGVNYGYTF
13	TRBJ2-2	TRBV30	.	CAWRDGNTGELFF